The 18 T cell receptor beta chains presented below share a single source sample, sequenced in a study of blood T cell repertoires in COVID-19. Profiled with immunoSEQ multiplex PCR; TCRdb holds only in-frame clones, not every one. The sample contains about 240,000 clones, around 85% of which appear only once. The sample consisted of PBMCs or T cells enriched from blood (not recorded which). The receptors were sampled from a woman aged 40 to 49 with acute COVID-19.

This clone came up once. The CDR3 nucleotides are TGCGCCAGCAGAACCTCTAGCGGGAGTGCCAATGAGCAGTTCTTC. This gives the protein CASRTSSGSANEQFF. The gene calls are TRBV5-1 and TRBJ2-1; 10 bases map to TRBD2. The CDR3 spans 15 residues. Trimming removed 5 bases from V and 6 bases from J; junction bases left unmatched: 8. The germline V gene encodes CDR1 SGHRS and CDR2 YFSETQ.

The chain uses TRBV3-1 (or the pseudogene TRBV3-2) and TRBJ2-1; 7 bases fit TRBD2. J lost 7 bases, V lost 1 base, and 19 bases had no gene match. This CDR3 region has 19 residues. Germline CDR1 is LGHDT and CDR2 is YNNKEL (reference sequence). The CDR3 protein is CASSQATPLAAREGNEQFF. CDR3 in DNA: TGTGCCAGCAGCCAAGCAACCCCCCTAGCAGCTAGGGAGGGGAATGAGCAGTTCTTC.

The chain links TRBV19 to TRBJ2-1; 8 nucleotides align to TRBD2. CDR3 length: 14 residues. Looked up from germline, CDR1 is LNHDA and CDR2 is SQIVND (reference sequence). V was pared by 1 base and J by 7 bases, with 3 bases of the junction left unmatched. The CDR3 DNA reads TGTGCCAGTAGTATAGCGGGAGGGCAAAATGAGCAGTTCTTC. Its translation: CASSIAGGQNEQFF.

This chain uses TRBV7-9 with TRBJ2-5; maybe TRBD2 (6 bases). Germline V lookup: CDR1 SEHNR, CDR2 FQNEAQ (reference sequence). This CDR3 contains 14 residues. Trimming left V 5 bases short and J 0 bases short, with 10 bases between. Here the CDR3 reads CASSRSGYQETQYF. Written as DNA, the CDR3 is TGTGCCAGCAGCCGAAGCGGGTACCAAGAGACCCAGTACTTC.

This clone was detected only a few times. The gene calls are TRBV5-1 and TRBJ2-7, with TRBD2 identical over 9 bases. This CDR3 comprises 15 residues. The germline CDR1 and CDR2 sequences are SGHRS and YFSETQ. Trimming cost V 3 bases and J 0 bases; bases outside gene matches: 4. CDR3 bases: TGCGCCAGCAGCTATTTTAGCGGGAGCTCCTACGAGCAGTACTTC. Translated: CASSYFSGSSYEQYF.

The chain recombines TRBV7-6 with TRBJ2-1; TRBD1 matches at 9 bases. From germline, CDR1 is SGHVS and CDR2 FNYEAQ. The CDR3 is 16 residues long. V gave up 6 bases and J gave up 0 bases; unmatched junction bases: 6. Here the CDR3 reads CASSLQGANSYNEQFF. CDR3 DNA: TGTGCCAGCAGTCTACAGGGGGCAAACTCCTACAATGAGCAGTTCTTC.

This chain uses TRBV7-3 with TRBJ2-5, with 10 bases fitting TRBD2. The CDR3 consists of 16 residues. The V and J ends lost 5 bases and 2 bases, in that order; junction bases with no gene match: 8. The germline V gene has CDR1 SGHTA and CDR2 FQGTGA. CDR3 bases: TGTGCCAGCAGCCAAGCGGGAGGGCCCTTACAAGAGACCCAGTACTTC. Amino acids: CASSQAGGPLQETQYF.

The rearrangement uses TRBV27 and TRBJ2-1, with D unclear. V was shortened by 5 bases and J by 9 bases, with 11 bases between the two germline ends. Germline V CDR1 and CDR2: MNHEY, SMNVEV (reference sequence). This CDR3 has 12 amino acids. This chain's CDR3 is CASSLQRGEQFF. For the CDR3, the DNA is TGTGCCAGCAGTCTCCAGCGAGGTGAGCAGTTCTTC.

The chain recombines TRBV4-1 with TRBJ2-7; 9 nucleotides align to TRBD2. Germline V CDR1 and CDR2: MGHRA, YSYEKL. The CDR3 is 15 residues long. V trimming: 1 base; J trimming: 2 bases; junction bases outside the gene matches: 3. The CDR3 DNA sequence: TGCGCCAGCAGCCAAGGTAGCGGGAGACCCTACGAGCAGTACTTC. Its translation is CASSQGSGRPYEQYF.

This chain joins TRBV10-3 and TRBJ2-5; a possible D gene is TRBD2 (5 bases). The CDR3 has 13 residues. Germline V lookup: CDR1 ENHRY, CDR2 SYGVKD. Trimming took off 2 bases at V and 4 bases at J, with 8 bases between the two ends. CDR3 residues: CAISETRAETQYF. The CDR3 DNA is TGTGCCATCAGTGAGACTAGGGCAGAGACCCAGTACTTC.

V is TRBV4-1 and J is TRBJ1-5; no clear D. Germline V CDR1 and CDR2: MGHRA, YSYEKL. This CDR3 region has 15 residues. Trimming took 0 bases from V and 0 from J, leaving 6 bases between them. CDR3 protein: CASSQDQASNQPQHF. DNA of the CDR3: TGCGCCAGCAGCCAAGATCAGGCTAGCAATCAGCCCCAGCATTTT.

The chain couples TRBV30 to TRBJ2-7; possibly TRBD1 for D (6 bases). V was shortened by 5 bases and J by 3 bases, with 8 bases between the two germline ends. The CDR3 consists of 11 residues. CDR1 is GTSNPN and CDR2 is SVGIG in the germline V gene (reference sequence). The CDR3 here is CAWGGSYEQYF. CDR3 DNA sequence: TGTGCCTGGGGGGGCAGCTACGAGCAGTACTTC.

In this sample, this clone turned up a few times. The chain joins TRBV25-1 to TRBJ1-4; TRBD1 matches 11 bases. The V gene's germline CDR1 is MGHDK and CDR2 SYGVNS. V was clipped by 5 bases and J by 7 bases; unmatched bases: 9. This CDR3 region has 16 residues. As DNA, the CDR3 is TGTGCCAGCAGTCAAGGGACAGGGGGATCGGGTGAAAAACTGTTTTTT. It codes for CASSQGTGGSGEKLFF.

The chain has TRBV6-6 and TRBJ2-7, with D tentatively TRBD2 (5 bases). Germline V gene sequence: CDR1 MNHNY, CDR2 SVGAGI (reference sequence). The CDR3 runs to 14 residues. V lost 2 bases and J lost 2, with 10 bases in between. The CDR3 DNA follows: TGTGCCAGCAGTTACCTAGCCGAGACCTACGAGCAGTACTTC. Translation gives CASSYLAETYEQYF.

In this sample, this clone turned up a few times. The rearrangement links TRBV11-2 to TRBJ2-2, with 9 positions matching TRBD2. CDR3 size: 15 residues. Per germline, CDR1 SGHAT and CDR2 FQNNGV. V was clipped by 6 bases and J by 5 bases; unmatched bases: 7. CDR3 in amino acids: CASRKAGGGTGELFF. Written as DNA, the CDR3 is TGTGCCAGCAGGAAAGCGGGAGGAGGTACCGGGGAGCTGTTTTTT.

V gene TRBV7-6 combines with J gene TRBJ2-5; 12 bases map to TRBD1. This CDR3 is built from 17 residues. Trimming took 5 bases from V and 1 from J; bases not matched to a gene: 8. Germline V lookup: CDR1 SGHVS, CDR2 FNYEAQ. This CDR3 reads CASSLIPGQGAQETQYF. The CDR3, as DNA: TGTGCCAGCAGCCTAATTCCGGGACAGGGGGCCCAAGAGACCCAGTACTTC.

This chain links TRBV11-3 with TRBJ2-1, with 7 bases that match TRBD2. After removal of 6 bases from V and 0 bases from J, the junction contained 5 bases not matched to a gene. The germline V gene encodes CDR1 SGHNT and CDR2 YENEEA. The CDR3 totals 15 residues. The CDR3 DNA follows: TGTGCCAGCAGTTCACTAGCGAGCTCCTACAATGAGCAGTTCTTC. Protein: CASSSLASSYNEQFF.

The V call is TRBV6-1, the J call TRBJ2-1, with a possible D match to TRBD2 (6 bases). Trimming removed 1 base from V and 8 bases from J, with 18 bases in between. This CDR3 is built from 16 residues. Per the germline V gene, CDR1 is MNHNS and CDR2 is SASEGT. The CDR3 region is CASSEGVTRGGYEQFF. CDR3 in DNA: TGTGCCAGCAGTGAAGGGGTGACTAGAGGTGGCTATGAGCAGTTCTTC.